These 22 T cell receptor beta chains came from one sample sequenced in a study of blood T cell repertoires in COVID-19. Using immunoSEQ multiplex PCR, the repertoire was profiled, and TCRdb retains in-frame clones only, with some absent. The sample lists 110,000 or so clones; around 89% were seen once. The sequencing input was peripheral blood. The source is a human donor with acute or convalescent COVID-19. The donor label of this sample is uncertain.

The rearrangement uses TRBV29-1 and TRBJ1-3; D is possibly TRBD1 (6 bases). Germline CDR1 and CDR2: SQVTM and ANQGSEA. The CDR3 loop spans 15 amino acids. The V end lost 3 bases, the J end lost 0 bases, and 12 bases lay between the germline ends. The CDR3 loop reads CSVEGAGSSGNTIYF. The DNA of the CDR3 is TGCAGCGTTGAGGGGGCAGGGAGCTCTGGAAACACCATATATTTT.

The sample holds a few counts of this clone. The chain is built from TRBV5-1 and TRBJ2-7, with 7 bases fitting TRBD2. Germline V CDR1 and CDR2: SGHRS, YFSETQ. Losses at the gene ends were 0 bases for V and 0 bases for J; bases not matched to a gene: 0. This CDR3 is 14 amino acids long. The CDR3 loop reads CASSLGLASYEQYF. The DNA for the CDR3 is TGCGCCAGCAGCTTGGGACTAGCCTCCTACGAGCAGTACTTC.

This clone was seen a handful of times. The chain uses TRBV7-3 and TRBJ1-1; TRBD1 matches at 10 bases. V was pared by 2 bases and J by 1 base, with 7 bases of the junction left unmatched. The CDR3 has 17 residues. Germline V CDR1 and CDR2: SGHTA, FQGTGA. The CDR3 nucleotides read TGTGCCAGCAGCTTACCGACTAGGGACAGGGGGAACACTGAAGCTTTCTTT. Protein: CASSLPTRDRGNTEAFF.

This chain joins TRBV7-9 and TRBJ2-3; perhaps TRBD1 as D (5 bases). CDR1 is SEHNR and CDR2 is FQNEAQ in the germline V gene (reference sequence). V dropped 1 base and J dropped 8 bases, with 13 bases sitting between them. CDR3 length equals 14 residues. The DNA of the CDR3 is TGTGCCAGCAGCTTAGACAGGTTCGGAGTTACGCAGTATTTT. Encoded protein: CASSLDRFGVTQYF.

The V and J genes are TRBV18 and TRBJ1-5; D is unclear. V was cut by 6 bases and J by 9 bases, with 15 bases left in between. Germline assignment: CDR1 KGHSH and CDR2 LQKENI. The CDR3 extends over 13 amino acids. The CDR3 sequence: CASSTQREAPQHF. The CDR3 region has the DNA TGTGCCAGCTCGACACAGAGAGAAGCGCCCCAGCATTTT.

For this clone: The sample has other DNA sequences that encode this CDR3 too. The rearrangement joins TRBV28 to TRBJ1-1; D gene ambiguous. The V gene's germline CDR1 is MDHEN and CDR2 SYDVKM. The CDR3 consists of 11 residues. V gave up 1 base and J gave up 8 bases, with 5 bases separating them. CDR3 DNA sequence: TGTGCCAGCAGTTTATCGAGAGAAGCTTTCTTT. Translation gives CASSLSREAFF.

The chain has TRBV30 and TRBJ1-5; D is undetermined. The CDR3 totals 12 residues. With 6 bases removed from V and 2 bases from J, the gap between germline ends came to 8 bases. Germline V gives CDR1 GTSNPN, CDR2 SVGIG (reference sequence). Here the CDR3 DNA reads TGTGCCTGTAACCTAGGCAATCAGCCCCAGCATTTT. Translating it yields CACNLGNQPQHF.

CDR3 DNA: TGTGCCAGCAGCTCCCTCAGTCGGATAGCGGATTACAATGAGCAGTTCTTC. Its protein is CASSSLSRIADYNEQFF. This rearrangement joins TRBV28 to TRBJ2-1; TRBD2 might be the D (6 bases). V was clipped by 6 bases and J by 4 bases, with 22 bases between them. The CDR3 runs 17 residues. Germline CDR1 reads MDHEN; CDR2 reads SYDVKM.

V gene TRBV4-1 combines with J gene TRBJ2-2, with 7 positions matching TRBD2. Germline CDR1 reads MGHRA; CDR2 reads YSYEKL. The ends lost 2 bases at V and 0 bases at J; junction bases unmatched: 6. This CDR3 region has 17 residues. The CDR3 nucleotides read TGCGCCAGCAGCCAAAGTCGGGCGGGAGCGAACACCGGGGAGCTGTTTTTT. Translated: CASSQSRAGANTGELFF.

J is TRBJ2-3 and V is TRBV6-2 or TRBV6-3, with 16 bases fitting TRBD2. Per germline, CDR1 MNHEY and CDR2 SVGEGT. Trimming cost V 4 bases and J 10 bases; bases outside gene matches: 23. This CDR3 has 21 residues. The CDR3 DNA reads TGTGCCAGCAGTTTCTTCGAGGGACTAGCGGGAGGGCCAAGGATGAATCCGGCGCAGTATTTT. This encodes CASSFFEGLAGGPRMNPAQYF.

The table lists this clone with a few counts. This chain joins TRBV19 and TRBJ1-2, with D tentatively TRBD1 (5 bases). V shed 3 bases and J shed 4 bases, with 12 bases lying between them. The CDR3 spans 14 residues. Per the germline V gene, CDR1 is LNHDA and CDR2 is SQIVND (reference sequence). CDR3 DNA sequence: TGTGCCAGTAGTATTGGGGGGTTTGGCTATGGCTACACCTTC. Amino acid sequence: CASSIGGFGYGYTF.

The gene calls are TRBV6-1 and TRBJ2-1; D is perhaps TRBD2 (6 bases). The CDR3 is made up of 12 amino acids. Germline V gene sequence: CDR1 MNHNS, CDR2 SASEGT. The V end was cut by 2 bases, the J end by 13 bases, with 12 bases between. The CDR3 region has the DNA TGTGCCAGCAGTGAAAGGTGGACTATCCAGTTCTTC. It translates to CASSERWTIQFF.

This rearrangement joins TRBV4-3 to TRBJ1-1, with D unresolved. Germline V gene sequence: CDR1 LGHNA, CDR2 YSLEER. This CDR3 comprises 13 residues. The V gene lost 3 bases and the J gene lost 1 base, with 6 bases spanning the gap. The CDR3 sequence: CASSHSGNTEAFF. The DNA of the CDR3 is TGCGCCAGCAGCCACTCGGGGAACACTGAAGCTTTCTTT.

This clone was picked up one time. This chain uses TRBV7-2 with TRBJ2-7; tentatively, D is TRBD2 (5 bases). V gave up 1 base and J gave up 0 bases, with 10 bases separating them. The germline V gene has CDR1 SGHTA and CDR2 FQGNSA. This CDR3 comprises 15 residues. Here the CDR3 DNA reads TGTGCCAGCAGCTTAGACCAGCGGAGCTCCTACGAGCAGTACTTC. As protein: CASSLDQRSSYEQYF.

This clone was recorded once. This sequence joins TRBV24-1 and TRBJ2-5, with 10 bases aligning to TRBD2. V lost 12 bases, J lost 4 bases, and 7 bases stayed unmatched. CDR1 and CDR2 (germline): KGHDR, SFDVKD. The length of the CDR3 is 13 residues. CDR3 amino acids: CAASGGDRETQYF. The CDR3, as DNA: TGTGCCGCGAGCGGGGGGGATCGAGAGACCCAGTACTTC.

The chain is built from TRBV7-9 and TRBJ1-1, with 9 bases matching TRBD1. In germline, CDR1 is SEHNR, CDR2 FQNEAQ (reference sequence). Trimming at V came to 5 bases and at J to 5 bases, leaving 15 bases not matched to a gene. CDR3 size: 17 residues. This CDR3 reads CASSPSSTGGAETEAFF. DNA of the CDR3: TGTGCCAGCAGCCCTTCGTCCACAGGGGGCGCGGAAACTGAAGCTTTCTTT.

This chain joins TRBV27 and TRBJ2-5, with 7 positions matching TRBD2. The CDR3 covers 16 residues. CDR1 MNHEY and CDR2 SMNVEV come from the germline V gene (reference sequence). J was trimmed by 8 bases and V by 2 bases; bases with no gene match: 14. The CDR3, as DNA: TGTGCCAGCAGTTTAAATTCCCCCGCTAGCGGAAGTACCCAGTACTTC. This codes for CASSLNSPASGSTQYF.

J is TRBJ1-1 and V is TRBV10-3, with D uncertain. V was trimmed by 2 bases and J by 5 bases, leaving 12 bases between them. This CDR3 is 14 amino acids long. CDR1 is ENHRY, CDR2 SYGVKD, per germline. The CDR3 region has the DNA TGTGCCATCAGTGAGCCCTTGCGAGGAACTGAAGCTTTCTTT. Translating it yields CAISEPLRGTEAFF.

V and J are TRBV20-1 and TRBJ2-5; unclear D gene. In germline, CDR1 is DFQATT, CDR2 SNEGSKA (reference sequence). Trimming removed 1 base from V and 7 bases from J, with 7 bases in between. CDR3 size: 11 residues. The CDR3 bases are TGCAGTGCTAGAGTAGTCTGGACCCAGTACTTC. It yields the protein CSARVVWTQYF.

This clone was detected once. The chain uses TRBV18 and TRBJ2-1, with D tentatively TRBD2 (7 bases). This CDR3 comprises 16 residues. Trimming took off 2 bases at V and 2 bases at J, with 13 bases between the two ends. Germline V gene lookup returns CDR1 KGHSH and CDR2 LQKENI. CDR3 sequence (DNA): TGTGCCAGCTCACCAGGGGCGGGGGCCACCTACAATGAGCAGTTCTTC. It translates to CASSPGAGATYNEQFF.

The chain is built from TRBV2 and TRBJ1-1; unclear D gene. Trimming removed 7 bases from V and 0 bases from J, with 9 bases in between. The CDR3 length is 13 residues. Germline lookup yields CDR1 SNHLY and CDR2 FYNNEI. DNA for the CDR3: TGTGCCAGCACCCGGGATATGAACACTGAAGCTTTCTTT. Amino acid sequence: CASTRDMNTEAFF.

This chain joins TRBV7-3 and TRBJ2-1; D might be TRBD2 (7 bases). The CDR3 covers 17 residues. Per the germline V gene, CDR1 is SGHTA and CDR2 is FQGTGA. V gave up 4 bases and J gave up 9 bases, with 25 bases separating them. CDR3 region: CASSSQGGATEGPEQFF. CDR3 DNA sequence: TGTGCCAGCAGCTCCCAAGGGGGGGCTACCGAGGGTCCTGAGCAGTTCTTC.